This TCR beta chain was captured in a study of T-cell reconstitution after alpha-beta-depleted transplantation in children. The CDR3 consists of 12 residues. Germline loops: CDR1 DFQATT, CDR2 SNEGSKA (reference sequence). Germline trimming cut 2 bases from V and 12 bases from J; bases unmatched to any gene: 7. This clonotype was seen repeatedly, ten times or more. TCRbeta library construction was performed incorporating unique molecular identifiers. TCRdb processed the PCR reads anew with MiXCR; each CDR3 protein has one entry. Among 170,000 or so distinct CDR3 sequences listed, about 6.4% were seen once.

The sequencing here drew on PBMCs from the stem cell graft donor, taken from the stem cell graft. The rearrangement links TRBV20-1 to TRBJ2-1; 7 bases are shared with TRBD2. The receptor was isolated from a human donor who donated a stem cell graft to a child with Wiskott-Aldrich syndrome. The CDR3 DNA sequence: TGCAGTGCTAGACAAGCGGGAATAGGGCAGTTCTTC. Encoded protein: CSARQAGIGQFF.